The 17 T cell receptor beta chains presented below share a single source sample, sequenced in a study of blood T cell repertoires in COVID-19. TCRdb's copy holds only in-frame clones and misses some; the assay was immunoSEQ multiplex PCR. The repertoire holds 150,000 to 200,000 clones, with approximately 86% as singletons. Sequences were obtained from peripheral blood. The receptors were gathered from a man in his forties with active or convalescent COVID-19.

The chain is built from TRBV9 and TRBJ2-5, with D unresolved. The CDR3 loop spans 13 amino acids. Germline CDR1 and CDR2: SGDLS and YYNGEE. Trimming shortened V by 0 bases and J by 5 bases, and 8 bases separated the two germline ends. CDR3 region: CASSVVGDETQYF. For the CDR3, the DNA is TGTGCCAGCAGCGTAGTCGGAGACGAGACCCAGTACTTC.

CDR3 nucleotide sequence: TGTGCCAGCAGCGTAGAGGGCGGGATGAACACTGAAGCTTTCTTT. Residues: CASSVEGGMNTEAFF. J is TRBJ1-1 and V is TRBV9; no definite D call. The germline gives CDR1 SGDLS, CDR2 YYNGEE. The CDR3 has 15 amino acids. The ends were cut back, 0 bases at V and 0 bases at J, with 9 bases in the middle.

The chain is built from TRBV11-3 and TRBJ2-4; a possible D gene is TRBD2 (5 bases). The CDR3 has 14 amino acids. V was cut by 4 bases and J by 0 bases, with 7 bases left in between. CDR1 and CDR2 from the germline V gene are SGHNT and YENEEA. CDR3 region: CASSSGVAKNIQYF. The DNA of the CDR3 is TGTGCCAGCAGCTCCGGGGTAGCCAAAAACATTCAGTACTTC.

The V and J genes are TRBV24-1 and TRBJ2-1; 10 bases fit TRBD2. The CDR3 is made up of 15 amino acids. Looked up from germline, CDR1 is KGHDR and CDR2 is SFDVKD. V dropped 4 bases and J dropped 10; count of bases not matched to a gene: 9. The CDR3 sequence: CATSEKGLALEEQFF. CDR3 nucleotide sequence: TGTGCCACCAGTGAAAAGGGACTAGCGTTAGAGGAGCAGTTCTTC.

Note on this clone: The sample contains more than one DNA sequence encoding this CDR3. The chain uses TRBV18 and TRBJ1-6; D is ambiguous. V dropped 3 bases and J dropped 7 bases, with 10 bases sitting between them. The CDR3 length is 14 residues. CDR1 and CDR2 (germline): KGHSH, LQKENI. CDR3 DNA sequence: TGTGCCAGCTCACCTGGGCAGGTCAATTCACCCCTCCACTTT. Translation gives CASSPGQVNSPLHF.

The V gene is TRBV14, the J gene TRBJ2-3; D gene unclear. V was clipped by 2 bases and J by 5 bases, with 2 bases between them. CDR1 is SGHDN and CDR2 is FVKESK in the germline V gene. This CDR3 contains 11 residues. The DNA for the CDR3 is TGTGCCAGCAGCCAACGAGATACGCAGTATTTT. Amino acid sequence: CASSQRDTQYF. Full variable domain (missing parts from reference TRBV14 and TRBJ2-3): EAGVTQFPSHSVIEKGQTVTLRCDPISGHDNLYWYRRVMGKEIKFLLHFVKESKQDESGMPNNRFLAERTGGTYSTLKVQPAELEDSGVYFCASSQRDTQYFGPGTRLTVL.

This rearrangement joins TRBV12-5 to TRBJ2-1; TRBD1 agrees at 10 bases. The CDR3 contains 14 residues. The V segment lost 11 bases and the J segment 8 bases; nucleotides outside the gene matches: 12. CDR1 is LGHNT, CDR2 FRNRAP, per germline. The CDR3 is CAGITGTGVDEQFF. The CDR3, as DNA: TGTGCTGGAATTACCGGGACAGGGGTTGATGAGCAGTTCTTC.

The chain couples TRBV18 to TRBJ1-5; D is possibly TRBD1 (6 bases). CDR3 length: 18 residues. Germline CDR1 reads KGHSH; CDR2 reads LQKENI. The V end was cut by 5 bases, the J end by 1 base, with 21 bases between. As DNA, the CDR3 is TGTGCCAGCTCATCCATCCCCCCCGGGGGGCGAAGCAATCAGCCCCAGCATTTT. Translated, it gives CASSSIPPGGRSNQPQHF.

The chain is built from TRBV4-3 and TRBJ1-1; TRBD1 agrees at 7 bases. Losses at the gene ends were 0 bases for V and 3 bases for J; bases not matched to a gene: 4. Germline V gives CDR1 LGHNA, CDR2 YSLEER. The CDR3 spans 15 residues. The CDR3 DNA follows: TGCGCCAGCAGCCAAGATGAGGGGGCCTACACTGAAGCTTTCTTT. The encoded protein is CASSQDEGAYTEAFF.

This chain uses TRBV25-1 with TRBJ1-6; TRBD1 matches at 9 bases. The CDR3 has 18 amino acids. CDR1 is MGHDK, CDR2 SYGVNS, per germline. V lost 1 base to trimming and J lost 4 bases; unmatched junction nucleotides: 8. CDR3 loop: CASSEWATGGRYNSPLHF. CDR3 coding DNA: TGTGCCAGCAGTGAATGGGCGACAGGGGGGAGGTATAATTCACCCCTCCACTTT. Based on the CDR3 plus reference TRBV25-1 and TRBJ1-6, the full variable domain is EADIYQTPRYLVIGTGKKITLECSQTMGHDKMYWYQQDPGMELHLIHYSYGVNSTEKGDLSSESTVSRIRTEHFPLTLESARPSHTSQYLCASSEWATGGRYNSPLHFGNGTRLTVT.

The chain is built from TRBV11-3 and TRBJ2-1; D is undetermined. In germline, CDR1 is SGHNT, CDR2 YENEEA. This CDR3 has 15 amino acids. The V gene lost 0 bases and the J gene lost 9 bases, with 15 bases spanning the gap. CDR3 loop: CASSLDVWRRSEQFF. Here the CDR3 DNA reads TGTGCCAGCAGCTTAGATGTTTGGCGGAGAAGTGAGCAGTTCTTC.

The chain couples TRBV6-5 to TRBJ2-5; 8 nucleotides agree with TRBD1. J lost 3 bases, V lost 5 bases, and 5 bases had no gene match. This CDR3 has 14 amino acids. From germline, CDR1 is MNHEY and CDR2 SVGAGI. The CDR3 loop reads CASSLGQGKETQYF. In DNA form, the CDR3 reads TGTGCCAGCAGTCTCGGACAGGGAAAAGAGACCCAGTACTTC.

This clone was recorded at least ten times. The V gene is TRBV14, the J gene TRBJ1-3; D is undetermined. Looked up from germline, CDR1 is SGHDN and CDR2 is FVKESK. This CDR3 region has 15 residues. Trimming pared 1 base from V and 0 bases from J, leaving 7 bases between. For the CDR3, the DNA is TGTGCCAGCAGCCAAGGGCGGCTCTCTGGAAACACCATATATTTT. It encodes CASSQGRLSGNTIYF.

The rearrangement links TRBV29-1 to TRBJ1-2, with D hard to call. V lost 1 base and J 8 bases, leaving 5 bases between the germline ends. CDR3 length: 10 residues. Germline V gives CDR1 SQVTM, CDR2 ANQGSEA. In DNA form, the CDR3 reads TGCAGCGTTGAAGTCAGGGGCTACACCTTC. Translating gives CSVEVRGYTF.

As to this clone: One end of the junction does not line up with germline, which may come from a read error. The chain has TRBV6-1 and TRBJ2-1, with 8 bases matching TRBD2. The CDR3 covers 17 residues. The germline gives CDR1 MNHNS, CDR2 SASEGT. The CDR3 DNA reads as TGTGCCAGCAGTGCCCTCGTCTCGGGGGGGGCCTATAATGAGCAGTTCTTC. Translation gives CASSALVSGGAYNEQFF.

The chain uses TRBV7-2 and TRBJ2-5; the D is unclear. Per the germline V gene, CDR1 is SGHTA and CDR2 is FQGNSA. Trimming stripped 2 bases from V and 4 bases from J, with 8 bases between. This CDR3 has 13 amino acids. CDR3 region: CASSLPVAETQYF. The DNA of the CDR3 is TGTGCCAGCAGCTTACCAGTAGCAGAGACCCAGTACTTC.

The chain recombines TRBV9 with TRBJ2-7; 11 bases fit TRBD1. CDR1 and CDR2 from the germline V gene are SGDLS and YYNGEE. This CDR3 spans 14 amino acids. The V and J ends lost 4 bases and 7 bases, in that order; junction bases with no gene match: 7. The DNA for the CDR3 is TGTGCCAGCAGCCTCGGACAGGGGGCGAGGGAGCAGTACTTC. This codes for CASSLGQGAREQYF.